The 8 T cell receptor beta chains below all came from one sample that was sequenced in a study of vaccination and CD4 T cells after COVID-19 (dated by TCRdb to between 2021 and 2023). These receptors have no known antigen. Library preparation used PCR. Sequencing took place on an Illumina iSeq 100. At the Johns Hopkins FTIC core, DNA from the cultured CD4+ T cells underwent TCR sequencing with the Oncomine TCR Beta short-read assay. The raw public data were reprocessed by TCRdb itself: fastp quality trimming at Q25, MiXCR clonotype calling, in-frame beta chains only. Each CDR3 protein appears once, grouped with its most common genes and DNA. This sample has about 24,000 distinct CDR3 sequences in its table, and under 65% of those were observed once. The top ten clonotypes cover approximately 12% of the sample. Reading the label with the study, this specimen's treatment or condition is: roughly ten-day PBMC culture with coronavirus spike peptide pools or control peptides (ViraFEST assay).

The sequencing here drew on CD4+ T cells from blood, cultured in vitro, taken after SARS-CoV-2 vaccination. All receptors come from a human donor who received a COVID-19 vaccine.

The CDR3 loop is CASSISTGLNYGYTF. The CDR3, as DNA: TGTGCCAGTAGTATATCAACAGGGTTAAACTATGGCTACACCTTC. V gene TRBV19 combines with J gene TRBJ1-2; D might be TRBD1 (6 bases). The CDR3 is made up of 15 amino acids. Per the germline V gene, CDR1 is LNHDA and CDR2 is SQIVND (reference sequence). V was clipped by 2 bases and J by 2 bases, with 12 bases between them. Complete variable domain (other parts from reference TRBV19 and TRBJ1-2): DGGITQSPKYLFRKEGQNVTLSCEQNLNHDAMYWYRQDPGQGLRLIYYSQIVNDFQKGDIAEGYSVSREKKESFPLTVTSAQKNPTAFYLCASSISTGLNYGYTFGSGTRLTVV.

The CDR3 reads CASSRGQAGELFF. The CDR3 DNA follows: TGTGCCAGCAGCAGGGGGCAGGCCGGGGAGCTGTTTTTT. The chain combines TRBV6-4 with TRBJ2-2; TRBD1 agrees at 8 bases. CDR1 MRHNA and CDR2 SNTAGT come from the germline V gene. V gave up 6 bases and J gave up 6 bases; unmatched junction bases: 3. This CDR3 is 13 amino acids long.

The chain recombines TRBV25-1 with TRBJ2-3; D tentatively fits TRBD1 or TRBD2 (5 bases each). In germline, CDR1 is MGHDK, CDR2 SYGVNS. The CDR3 runs 17 residues. V was shortened by 4 bases and J by 0 bases, with 17 bases between the two germline ends. In DNA form, the CDR3 reads TGTGCCAGCAGTGGCCCTGAGGGGATTACTAGCACAGATACGCAGTATTTT. Translating it yields CASSGPEGITSTDTQYF.

This clonotype turned up a few times. The chain joins TRBV6-1 to TRBJ1-6; no firm D call. V was cut by 8 bases and J by 5 bases, with 10 bases left in between. This CDR3 is built from 13 residues. Germline V gene lookup returns CDR1 MNHNS and CDR2 SASEGT. DNA for the CDR3: TGTGCCAGCCTCGAATCCAATAATTCACCCCTCCACTTT. Translating it yields CASLESNNSPLHF.

This chain links TRBV7-8 with TRBJ2-1, with TRBD1 as a possible D gene (5 bases). CDR3 length: 17 residues. Germline CDR1 is SGHVS and CDR2 is FQNEAQ. Trimming stripped 0 bases from V and 10 bases from J, with 22 bases between. CDR3 sequence: CASSLARAPQDLREQFF. CDR3 in DNA: TGTGCCAGCAGCTTAGCCAGGGCCCCCCAAGACCTACGGGAGCAGTTCTTC.

DNA of the CDR3: TGTGCCAGCAGTCGAACCTCGGGACAGGGTGGAGGAAATTCACCCCTCCACTTT. This sequence encodes CASSRTSGQGGGNSPLHF. The V and J genes are TRBV6-1 and TRBJ1-6; 9 nucleotides align to TRBD1. The CDR3 runs to 18 residues. CDR1 and CDR2 (germline): MNHNS, SASEGT. Germline trimming cut 5 bases from V and 7 bases from J; bases unmatched to any gene: 15.

The chain carries TRBV12-3 or TRBV12-4 and TRBJ2-2; 11 nucleotides match TRBD2. Losses at the gene ends were 8 bases for V and 4 bases for J; bases not matched to a gene: 3. CDR3 length: 14 amino acids. The CDR3 protein is CASGGLAVTGELFF. The CDR3 bases are TGTGCCAGCGGGGGACTAGCGGTCACCGGGGAGCTGTTTTTT.

This chain connects TRBV20-1 to TRBJ2-6; 8 bases are shared with TRBD1. The CDR3 is made up of 19 amino acids. Germline V lookup: CDR1 DFQATT, CDR2 SNEGSKA (reference sequence). Germline trimming cut 0 bases from V and 0 bases from J; bases unmatched to any gene: 10. The CDR3 nucleotides read TGCAGTGCTAGAGACCCAGGGGGCCAGGCCCTCTCTGGGGCCAACGTCCTGACTTTC. Its translation is CSARDPGGQALSGANVLTF.